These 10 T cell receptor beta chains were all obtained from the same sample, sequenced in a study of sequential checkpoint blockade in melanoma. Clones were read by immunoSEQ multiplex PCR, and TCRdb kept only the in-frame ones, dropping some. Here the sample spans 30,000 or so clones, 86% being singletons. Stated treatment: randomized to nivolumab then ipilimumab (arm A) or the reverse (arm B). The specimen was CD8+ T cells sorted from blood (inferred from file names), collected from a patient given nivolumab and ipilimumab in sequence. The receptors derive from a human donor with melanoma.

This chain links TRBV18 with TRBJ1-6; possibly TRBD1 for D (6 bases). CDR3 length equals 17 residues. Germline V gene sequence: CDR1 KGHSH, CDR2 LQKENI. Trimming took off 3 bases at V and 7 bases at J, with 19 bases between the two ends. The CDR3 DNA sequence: TGTGCCAGCTCACCTTCGTGGGACACCCCCGGGAATTCACCCCTCCACTTT. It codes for CASSPSWDTPGNSPLHF.

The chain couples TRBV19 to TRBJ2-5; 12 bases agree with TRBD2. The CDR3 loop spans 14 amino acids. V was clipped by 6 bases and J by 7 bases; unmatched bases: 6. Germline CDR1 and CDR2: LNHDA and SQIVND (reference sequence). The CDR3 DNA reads TGTGCCAGTAGCTCGGGACTAGCGGGCGCGACCCAGTACTTC. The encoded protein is CASSSGLAGATQYF. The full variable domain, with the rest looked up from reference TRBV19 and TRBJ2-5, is DGGITQSPKYLFRKEGQNVTLSCEQNLNHDAMYWYRQDPGQGLRLIYYSQIVNDFQKGDIAEGYSVSREKKESFPLTVTSAQKNPTAFYLCASSSGLAGATQYFGPGTRLLVL.

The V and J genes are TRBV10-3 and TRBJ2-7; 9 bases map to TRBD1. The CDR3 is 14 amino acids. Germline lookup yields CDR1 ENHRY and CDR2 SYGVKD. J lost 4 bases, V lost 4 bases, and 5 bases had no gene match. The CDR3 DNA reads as TGTGCCATCAGTGGATGGACAGGGGCTTACGAGCAGTACTTC. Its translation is CAISGWTGAYEQYF.

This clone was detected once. CDR3 sequence (DNA): TGTGCCAGCAGTCGTGGGACAGGGGTCAATCAGCCCCAGCATTTT. It specifies CASSRGTGVNQPQHF. The V and J genes are TRBV27 and TRBJ1-5; 10 positions agree with TRBD1. CDR1 and CDR2 (germline): MNHEY, SMNVEV (reference sequence). The CDR3 contains 15 residues. The J segment lost 3 bases and the V segment lost 5 bases, leaving 4 bases of the junction unmatched.

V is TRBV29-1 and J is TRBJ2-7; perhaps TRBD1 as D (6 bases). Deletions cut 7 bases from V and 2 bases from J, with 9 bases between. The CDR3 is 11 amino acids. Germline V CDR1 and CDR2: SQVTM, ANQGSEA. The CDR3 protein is CSAGQTYEQYF. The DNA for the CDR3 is TGCAGCGCTGGACAGACCTACGAGCAGTACTTC.

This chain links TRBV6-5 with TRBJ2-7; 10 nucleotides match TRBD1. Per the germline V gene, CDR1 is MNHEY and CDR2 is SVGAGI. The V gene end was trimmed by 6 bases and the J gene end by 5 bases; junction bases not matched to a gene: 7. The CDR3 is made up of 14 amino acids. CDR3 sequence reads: CASRDGTGVNEQYF. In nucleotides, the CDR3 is TGTGCCAGCAGAGACGGGACAGGGGTGAACGAGCAGTACTTC.

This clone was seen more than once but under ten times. The CDR3 coding sequence is TGTGCCAGCAGTCTCAGGGTGGGCTACAATGAGCAGTTCTTC. Amino acids: CASSLRVGYNEQFF. The chain couples TRBV28 to TRBJ2-1; D is possibly TRBD1 (5 bases). Germline V lookup: CDR1 MDHEN, CDR2 SYDVKM. V gave up 5 bases and J gave up 3 bases, with 11 bases separating them. The CDR3 totals 14 residues.

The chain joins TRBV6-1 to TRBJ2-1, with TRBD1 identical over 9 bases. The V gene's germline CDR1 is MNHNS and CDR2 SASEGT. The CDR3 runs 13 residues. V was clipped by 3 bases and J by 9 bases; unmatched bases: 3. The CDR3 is CASSDGTGTEQFF. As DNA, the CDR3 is TGTGCCAGCAGTGACGGGACAGGGACTGAGCAGTTCTTC.

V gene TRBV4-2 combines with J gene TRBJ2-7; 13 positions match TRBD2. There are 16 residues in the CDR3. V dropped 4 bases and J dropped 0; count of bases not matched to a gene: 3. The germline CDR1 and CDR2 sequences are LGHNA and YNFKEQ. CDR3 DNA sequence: TGTGCCAGCAGCCGGGGACTAGCGGGGAGCTCCTACGAGCAGTACTTC. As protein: CASSRGLAGSSYEQYF.

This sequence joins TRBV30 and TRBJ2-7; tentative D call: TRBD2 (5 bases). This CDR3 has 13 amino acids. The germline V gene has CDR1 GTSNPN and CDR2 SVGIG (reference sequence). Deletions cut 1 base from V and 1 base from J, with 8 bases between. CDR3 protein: CAWSGRASYEQYF. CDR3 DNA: TGTGCCTGGAGTGGGCGGGCGTCCTACGAGCAGTACTTC.